This note documents a single T cell receptor beta chain sequence. What it binds is not known. This sample was taken from a study of monozygotic twins with inflammatory bowel disease. General observations from the study: Discordant twins showed the same repertoire similarity as concordant twins, possibly from limited power.

Nested amplification of TCRalpha and TCRbeta cDNA involved two PCRs of around 16 and 10 cycles. TCRdb derives one entry per CDR3 protein from the 5' RACE reads, leaving out DNA. Its clone listing holds 350,000 to 550,000 distinct CDR3 sequences. CDR1 is SGHTA, CDR2 FQGTGA, per germline. This CDR3 has 17 amino acids. Unsorted whole blood yielded the total RNA, with T cells left unselected. The sample comprised blood. The receptor was isolated from a human donor with ulcerative colitis or Crohn's disease, or a healthy co-twin of an affected twin (not recorded which). The rearrangement uses TRBV7-3 and TRBJ2-2; TCRdb's D call of TRBD2 is untestable without DNA. The chain's CDR3 is CASSLTASGGASGELFF.